Presented here are 18 T cell receptor beta chains from one specimen sequenced in a study of cytomegalovirus exposure and HLA in healthy donors. The PCR was carried out with 60 Vbeta primers and 13 Jbeta primers. Data came from immunoSEQ multiplex PCR; TCRdb stores just in-frame clones and leaves some out. The sample lists some 180,000 clones, 75% to 85% occurring once. Sequenced sample: PBMCs. These receptors were obtained from a woman in her 30s in good health and CMV-seropositive.

The chain employs TRBV10-1 and TRBJ2-5; 7 bases are a match to TRBD1. This CDR3 spans 14 amino acids. CDR1 WNHNN and CDR2 SYGVQD come from the germline V gene (reference sequence). Unmatched junction bases numbered 8, after V lost 5 bases and J lost 5 bases. The CDR3 bases are TGCGCCAGCAGTCCCGGGACAGCCGTCGAGACCCAGTACTTC. It specifies CASSPGTAVETQYF.

The rearrangement joins TRBV29-1 to TRBJ2-5; 8 bases are shared with TRBD2. The length of the CDR3 is 15 residues. J lost 1 base, V lost 7 bases, and 11 bases had no gene match. Germline V gene data show CDR1 as SQVTM and CDR2 as ANQGSEA. In DNA, the CDR3 is TGCAGCGCTATTCCCTTCGCGGGGGGCCAAGAGACCCAGTACTTC. This codes for CSAIPFAGGQETQYF.

The V and J genes are TRBV9 and TRBJ2-2, with 8 positions matching TRBD2. The V gene's germline CDR1 is SGDLS and CDR2 YYNGEE. The CDR3 is 18 residues long. V was clipped by 4 bases and J by 5 bases; unmatched bases: 16. CDR3 DNA sequence: TGTGCCAGCAGCCCTACGGGGGGGCCTTCCCTTTGGACCGGGGAGCTGTTTTTT. As protein: CASSPTGGPSLWTGELFF.

V gene TRBV2 combines with J gene TRBJ1-2, with a weak D call TRBD1 (6 bases). Trimming left V 10 bases short and J 5 bases short, with 20 bases between. This CDR3 is built from 14 residues. Per the germline V gene, CDR1 is SNHLY and CDR2 is FYNNEI. CDR3 region: CATREGGIGYGYTF. As DNA, the CDR3 is TGTGCCACCCGAGAAGGGGGAATTGGGTATGGCTACACCTTC.

The rearrangement uses TRBV6-5 and TRBJ2-1, with a weak D call TRBD2 (5 bases). The V end lost 5 bases, the J end lost 11 bases, and 13 bases lay between the germline ends. Germline-derived CDR1 and CDR2 are MNHEY and SVGAGI. This CDR3 spans 12 amino acids. The CDR3 bases are TGTGCCAGCAGTGCCGAACTAGGGAAGCAGTTCTTC. This codes for CASSAELGKQFF.

The chain links TRBV20-1 to TRBJ2-2; D is undetermined. CDR1 and CDR2 (germline): DFQATT, SNEGSKA (reference sequence). The CDR3 is made up of 11 amino acids. V lost 6 bases and J 6 bases, leaving 8 bases between the germline ends. CDR3 sequence (DNA): TGCAGTGCCCCGGTGGCCGGGGAGCTGTTTTTT. Translating it yields CSAPVAGELFF.

A few counts support this clone. The chain joins TRBV28 to TRBJ1-1; 8 nucleotides line up with TRBD1. The germline CDR1 and CDR2 sequences are MDHEN and SYDVKM. The CDR3 spans 18 residues. V shed 1 base, J shed 3 bases, and the junction held 13 bases outside the gene matches. Here the CDR3 DNA reads TGTGCCAGCAGTTTATTTGTGCTCAAGACAGGGGAAGACACTGAAGCTTTCTTT. It translates to CASSLFVLKTGEDTEAFF.

Regarding this clone: The sample carries other DNA sequences with the same CDR3. The CDR3 spells CASSYSTGTTGNTIYF. The CDR3 coding sequence is TGTGCCAGCAGTTACTCGACAGGGACGACTGGAAACACCATATATTTT. The chain employs TRBV6-5 and TRBJ1-3, with 7 bases fitting TRBD1. V was clipped by 0 bases and J by 2 bases; unmatched bases: 4. CDR3 length: 16 amino acids. The V gene's germline CDR1 is MNHEY and CDR2 SVGAGI.

The rearrangement links TRBV6-5 to TRBJ2-5, with a tentative D call TRBD1 (6 bases). With 7 bases removed from V and 7 bases from J, the gap between germline ends came to 22 bases. The length of the CDR3 is 15 residues. The V gene's germline CDR1 is MNHEY and CDR2 SVGAGI. The CDR3 DNA follows: TGTGCCAGCAAAAGTTACAGGGACGGGAAAGTGACCCAGTACTTC. It translates to CASKSYRDGKVTQYF.

The genes are TRBV6-4 and TRBJ1-2, with 8 bases aligning to TRBD1. The CDR3 spans 14 residues. CDR1 and CDR2 (germline): MRHNA, SNTAGT. Trimming took 6 bases from V and 7 from J; bases not matched to a gene: 10. The CDR3 loop is CASSEAGGASGYTF. The CDR3 nucleotides read TGTGCCAGCAGCGAAGCAGGGGGCGCGAGTGGCTACACCTTC.

This clone was seen a handful of times. This chain uses TRBV28 with TRBJ1-6; D possibly corresponds to TRBD1 (5 bases). The CDR3 runs to 14 residues. V lost 9 bases to trimming and J lost 3 bases, with 12 bases between them. The germline CDR1 and CDR2 sequences are MDHEN and SYDVKM. CDR3 protein: CASTGGVYNSPLHF. CDR3 sequence (DNA): TGTGCCAGTACGGGGGGGGTCTATAATTCACCCCTCCACTTT. Variable domain in full (rest from reference TRBV28 and TRBJ1-6): DVKVTQSSRYLVKRTGEKVFLECVQDMDHENMFWYRQDPGLGLRLIYFSYDVKMKEKGDIPEGYSVSREKKERFSLILESASTNQTSMYLCASTGGVYNSPLHFGNGTRLTVT.

This chain joins TRBV9 and TRBJ1-6, with 7 bases identical to TRBD1. The ends lost 0 bases at V and 7 bases at J; junction bases unmatched: 7. Per the germline V gene, CDR1 is SGDLS and CDR2 is YYNGEE. The CDR3 has 16 amino acids. CDR3 nucleotides: TGTGCCAGCAGCGTAGGGGTAGGGGGCCGGAATTCACCCCTCCACTTT. Residues: CASSVGVGGRNSPLHF.

The rearrangement links TRBV4-3 to TRBJ2-3, with unresolved D. The CDR3 runs to 14 residues. The germline V gene encodes CDR1 LGHNA and CDR2 YSLEER. The V and J ends lost 0 bases and 5 bases respectively, with 9 bases between them. The CDR3 loop is CASSQDPHQDTQYF. CDR3 nucleotide sequence: TGCGCCAGCAGCCAAGATCCACATCAAGATACGCAGTATTTT.

This chain uses TRBV7-2 with TRBJ1-2; the D gene is possibly TRBD1 (5 bases). Germline CDR1 and CDR2: SGHTA and FQGNSA. The CDR3 is 12 residues long. Trimming removed 4 bases from V and 7 bases from J, with 10 bases in between. DNA for the CDR3: TGTGCCAGCAGCTCTACCAGGGCTGGCTACACCTTC. Translation gives CASSSTRAGYTF. Combining the CDR3 with reference TRBV7-2 and TRBJ1-2 gives the whole variable domain GAGVSQSPSNKVTEKGKDVELRCDPISGHTALYWYRQSLGQGLEFLIYFQGNSAPDKSGLPSDRFSAERTGGSVSTLTIQRTQQEDSAVYLCASSSTRAGYTFGSGTRLTVV.

This clone was picked up one time. This rearrangement joins TRBV27 to TRBJ2-1, with a tentative D call TRBD2 (7 bases). V was clipped by 4 bases and J by 7 bases, with 23 bases between them. The CDR3 sequence is 17 residues long. Germline V gene sequence: CDR1 MNHEY, CDR2 SMNVEV (reference sequence). The CDR3: CASSSPGGPPPFNEQFF. DNA of the CDR3: TGTGCCAGCAGTTCCCCCGGGGGGCCACCCCCCTTTAATGAGCAGTTCTTC.

The chain has TRBV2 and TRBJ1-1; TRBD1 might be the D (5 bases). Germline values: CDR1 SNHLY, CDR2 FYNNEI. This CDR3 is 13 amino acids long. Trimming shortened V by 4 bases and J by 11 bases, and 17 bases separated the two germline ends. The CDR3 bases are TGTGCCAGCAGTGGGATGACGGGTGGGGGGGCTTTCTTT. This gives the protein CASSGMTGGGAFF.

In DNA form, the CDR3 reads TGTGCCAGCAGCCCGGTGCAGGGAGGCCAATCACCCCTCCACTTT. Amino acids: CASSPVQGGQSPLHF. The J gene is TRBJ1-6, the V gene TRBV11-2; TRBD1 might be the D (5 bases). Per the germline V gene, CDR1 is SGHAT and CDR2 is FQNNGV. Between the trimmed V and J ends, which lost 5 bases and 10 bases, there was a span of 18 bases. The CDR3 is 15 amino acids.

This sequence joins TRBV4-3 and TRBJ2-3; 8 positions agree with TRBD1. The CDR3 sequence is 18 residues long. Germline V gene lookup returns CDR1 LGHNA and CDR2 YSLEER. J was trimmed by 6 bases and V by 0 bases; bases with no gene match: 14. CDR3 nucleotides: TGCGCCAGCAGCCAAGAAAAAACCGAGGCAGGGGGCTGGGATACGCAGTATTTT. Its protein is CASSQEKTEAGGWDTQYF.